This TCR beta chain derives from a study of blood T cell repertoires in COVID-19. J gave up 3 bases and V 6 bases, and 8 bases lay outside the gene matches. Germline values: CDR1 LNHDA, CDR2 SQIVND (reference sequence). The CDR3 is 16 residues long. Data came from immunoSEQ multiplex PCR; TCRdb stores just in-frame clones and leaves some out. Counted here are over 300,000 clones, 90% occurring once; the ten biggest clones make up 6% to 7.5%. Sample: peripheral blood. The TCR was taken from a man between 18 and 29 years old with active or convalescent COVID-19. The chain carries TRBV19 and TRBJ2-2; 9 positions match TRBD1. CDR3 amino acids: CASRRGTGRDTGELFF. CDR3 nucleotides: TGTGCCAGTAGGCGTGGGACAGGGAGGGACACCGGGGAGCTGTTTTTT.